The clone carrying this TCR beta chain was detected only a few times. The antigen remains undetermined. Sequencing used immunoSEQ multiplex PCR; TCRdb keeps in-frame clones, though not all of them. The sample shows around 250,000 clones, less than 75% of them seen only once. This sample is drawn from a study of cytotoxic CD8 clonotypes in ibrutinib-treated CLL. Turning to the study itself: Partial responses numbered approximately 24 and complete responses 2; after a median about 68 months, approximately 14 stayed remitted and about twelve progressed.

Overall study results and limits: Private clonotypes, not public ones, expanded at ibrutinib response.

CDR3 length: 14 residues. Trimming pared 0 bases from V and 1 base from J, leaving 6 bases between. Germline values: CDR1 SGHTA, CDR2 FQGTGA. The chain has TRBV7-3 and TRBJ2-5, with D hard to call. This TCR derives from a human donor with chronic lymphocytic leukemia. The specimen was PBMCs, collected after 24 months of ibrutinib treatment. The CDR3: CASSLTPGQETQYF. DNA for the CDR3: TGTGCCAGCAGCTTAACACCCGGCCAAGAGACCCAGTACTTC.